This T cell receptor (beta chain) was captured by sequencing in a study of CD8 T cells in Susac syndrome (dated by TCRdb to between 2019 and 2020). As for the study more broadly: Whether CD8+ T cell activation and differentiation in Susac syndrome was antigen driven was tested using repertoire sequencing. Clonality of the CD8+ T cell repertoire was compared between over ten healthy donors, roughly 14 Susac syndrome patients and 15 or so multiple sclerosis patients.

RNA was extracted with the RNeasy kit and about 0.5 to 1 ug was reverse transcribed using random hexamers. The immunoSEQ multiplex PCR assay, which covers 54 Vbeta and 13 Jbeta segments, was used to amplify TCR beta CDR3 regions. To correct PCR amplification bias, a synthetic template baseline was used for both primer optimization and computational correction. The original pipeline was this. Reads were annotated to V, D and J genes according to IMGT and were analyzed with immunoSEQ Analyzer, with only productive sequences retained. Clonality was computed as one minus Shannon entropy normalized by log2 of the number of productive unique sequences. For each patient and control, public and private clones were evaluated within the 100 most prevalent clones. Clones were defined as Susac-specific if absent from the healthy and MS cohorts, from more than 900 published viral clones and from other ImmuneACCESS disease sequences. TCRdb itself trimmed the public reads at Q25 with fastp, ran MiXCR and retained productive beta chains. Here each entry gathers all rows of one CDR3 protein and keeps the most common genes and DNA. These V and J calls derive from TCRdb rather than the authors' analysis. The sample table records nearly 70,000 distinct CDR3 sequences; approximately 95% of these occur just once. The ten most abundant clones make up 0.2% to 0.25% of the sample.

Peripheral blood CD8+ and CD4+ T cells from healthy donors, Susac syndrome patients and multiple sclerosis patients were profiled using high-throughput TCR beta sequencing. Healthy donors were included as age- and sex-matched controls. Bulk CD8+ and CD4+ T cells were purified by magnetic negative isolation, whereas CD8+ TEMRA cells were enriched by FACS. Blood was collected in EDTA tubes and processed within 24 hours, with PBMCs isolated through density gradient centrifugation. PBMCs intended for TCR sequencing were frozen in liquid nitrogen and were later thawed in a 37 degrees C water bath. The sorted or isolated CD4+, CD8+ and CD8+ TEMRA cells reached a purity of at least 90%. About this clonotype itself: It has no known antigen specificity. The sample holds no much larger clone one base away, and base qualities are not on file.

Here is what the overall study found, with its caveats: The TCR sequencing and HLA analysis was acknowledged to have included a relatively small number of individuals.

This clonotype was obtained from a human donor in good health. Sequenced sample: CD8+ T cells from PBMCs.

The DNA sequence reads TGCAGCGTTCTCGGACAGGCCGGGGAGCTGTTTTTT. This codes for CSVLGQAGELFF. The chain joins TRBV29-1 to TRBJ2-2; TRBD1 fits 7 bases in the junction. CDR1 is given as SQVTM and CDR2 as ANQGSEA, both from the germline V gene. Here V drops 5 bases and J drops 6 bases, and the junction holds 3 bases not matched to any gene. CDR3 length: 12 amino acids, cysteine to phenylalanine. The entry retains the CDR3 DNA only, 36 bases that are in frame from base 1.